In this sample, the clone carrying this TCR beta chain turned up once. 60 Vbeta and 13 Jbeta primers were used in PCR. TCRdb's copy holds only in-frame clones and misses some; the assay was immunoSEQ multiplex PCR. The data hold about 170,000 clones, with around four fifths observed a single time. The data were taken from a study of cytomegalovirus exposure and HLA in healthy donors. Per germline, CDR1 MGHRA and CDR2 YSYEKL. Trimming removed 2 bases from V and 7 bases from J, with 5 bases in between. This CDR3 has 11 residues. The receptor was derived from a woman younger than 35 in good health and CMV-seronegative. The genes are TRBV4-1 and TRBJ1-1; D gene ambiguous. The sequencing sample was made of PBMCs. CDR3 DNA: TGCGCCAGCAGCCAAAGACATGAAGCTTTCTTT. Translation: CASSQRHEAFF.